This T cell receptor (beta chain) is drawn from a study of CD8+CD57+ T cells in acquired aplastic anemia. For the study at large: Yields of DNA that came from sorted CD4+ and CD8+ cells averaged roughly 3.2 ug.

On this clonotype itself: What it binds is not known. One end of the junction fails to match germline, which may point to a read error.

The germline V gene encodes CDR1 DFQATT and CDR2 SNEGSKA (reference sequence). The CDR3 has 13 amino acids. The template for TCR beta VDJ and CDR3 sequence profiling was genomic DNA. TCRdb called the reads again in MiXCR, with one record for every CDR3 protein. The table records around 180,000 distinct CDR3 sequences, around 60% of them present only once. Whole-study results and caveats: Under 35 was the count of CD8+ CDR3 sequences that patients shared with controls.

The V and J genes are TRBV20-1 and TRBJ2-7; D is possibly TRBD1 (6 bases). This receptor was taken from a human donor in good health. The source material was sorted CD4+, CD8+, or CD8+CD57+ T cells (not recorded which) from PBMCs. The CDR3 bases are TGCAGTGCCAGAGTGGACAGCAGGCACGAGCAGTACTTC. Translation gives CSARVDSRHEQYF.